This is a list of T cell receptor beta chains from one sample in a study of shared clonotypes between healthy human individuals. Profiled with immunoSEQ multiplex PCR; TCRdb holds only in-frame clones, not every one. The table shows under 2.5 million clones, with around 90% occurring only once. Material: naive CD4+ T cells from PBMCs. These receptors were obtained from a man aged 18 to 30 in good health. Some clones in this sample may be carry-over from other donors' samples. CDR3s include the opening cysteine and the closing phenylalanine or tryptophan. Each record gives: D gene, J gene, V gene, clone size, CDR3 protein, CDR3 DNA. D genes are given only for firm matches. Size values are once, few and many counts, or a class for expanded clones, and some rows have none.

TRBD1 TRBJ2-3 TRBV18 - CASSRDREVTDTQYF TGTGCCAGCTCACGGGACAGGGAGGTCACAGATACGCAGTATTTT
TRBD2 TRBJ2-5 TRBV5-1 - CASSRSGTSQETQYF TGCGCCAGCAGCCGTTCCGGGACTAGCCAAGAGACCCAGTACTTC
- TRBJ2-7 TRBV18 - CASSLFSREALDEQYF TGTGCCAGCTCACTATTTAGCAGGGAAGCGCTAGACGAGCAGTACTTC
- TRBJ1-1 TRBV5-1 - CASSDPQGSTEAFF TGCGCCAGCAGCGACCCACAGGGTTCCACTGAAGCTTTCTTT
- TRBJ2-7 TRBV4-1 once CASSQKRGDEDYEQYF TGCGCCAGCAGCCAAAAAAGGGGGGATGAGGATTACGAGCAGTACTTC
- TRBJ2-7 TRBV2 once CASSAGLLRTYEQYF TGTGCCAGCAGTGCCGGACTACTCCGAACCTACGAGCAGTACTTC
TRBD2 TRBJ2-5 TRBV15 - CATSRVAGGGETQYF TGTGCCACCAGCAGAGTAGCGGGAGGCGGGGAGACCCAGTACTTC
- TRBJ1-2 TRBV6-6 - CAISESGTTYGYTF TGTGCCATCAGTGAGTCAGGGACAACTTATGGCTACACCTTC
- TRBJ2-7 TRBV11-2 - CASSLVREGYEQYF TGTGCCAGCAGCTTAGTCAGGGAAGGATACGAGCAGTACTTC
- TRBJ2-7 TRBV7-8 - CASSLASAGANQYF TGTGCCAGCAGCTTAGCGTCGGCAGGGGCGAATCAGTACTTC
- TRBJ2-1 TRBV7-9 - CASSSPPVGSSYNEQFF TGTGCCAGCAGTTCCCCTCCCGTGGGGTCGTCCTACAATGAGCAGTTCTTC
TRBD2 TRBJ2-3 TRBV30 - CAWRPGLAGAAGTQYF TGTGCCTGGAGACCGGGACTAGCGGGGGCAGCGGGTACGCAGTATTTT
- TRBJ2-1 TRBV7-2 - CAIEQAYNEQFF TGTGCCATAGAACAGGCATACAATGAGCAGTTCTTC
TRBD2 TRBJ2-3 TRBV5-1 - CASSAPGTSGRADTQYF TGCGCCAGCAGCGCGCCTGGGACTAGCGGGAGAGCAGATACGCAGTATTTT
- TRBJ1-2 TRBV7-9 - CASSLGGHYGYTF TGTGCCAGCAGCTTAGGGGGCCACTATGGCTACACCTTC
- TRBJ2-2 TRBV4-1 once CASSTARGAELFF TGCGCCAGCAGCACAGCGCGAGGGGCGGAGCTGTTTTTT
- TRBJ1-1 TRBV6-1 few CASSGIRGENTEAFF TGTGCCAGCAGTGGCATAAGGGGGGAGAACACTGAAGCTTTCTTT
- TRBJ2-7 TRBV4-1 - CASSQVPARTSHEQYF TGCGCCAGCAGCCAAGTCCCAGCTAGAACCTCCCACGAGCAGTACTTC
- TRBJ2-3 TRBV5-4 - CASSLTDTQYF TGTGCCAGCAGCTTGACAGATACGCAGTATTTT
- TRBJ2-5 TRBV6-6 - CASSYGAGETQYF TGTGCCAGCAGTTACGGGGCGGGGGAGACCCAGTACTTC
TRBD1 TRBJ1-4 TRBV5-1 few CASSLGQPEKLFF TGCGCCAGCAGCCTGGGACAGCCGGAAAAACTGTTTTTT
TRBD2 TRBJ2-3 TRBV7-3 - CASSLSGSSTDTQYF TGTGCCAGCAGTCTTAGCGGGAGTAGCACAGATACGCAGTATTTT
- TRBJ2-3 TRBV18 - CASSPLGSTDTQYF TGTGCCAGCTCACCCCTCGGTAGCACAGATACGCAGTATTTT
TRBD1 TRBJ1-4 TRBV5-5 - CASSQPGTEATNEKLFF TGTGCCAGCAGCCAACCCGGGACAGAAGCAACTAATGAAAAACTGTTTTTT
- TRBJ1-2 TRBV11-1 - CASSLDRGYGYTF TGTGCCAGCAGTCTTGACCGTGGCTATGGCTACACCTTC
- TRBJ2-3 TRBV7-2 once CASSLPSSYGTQYF TGTGCCAGCAGCTTGCCTAGCTCGTACGGTACGCAGTATTTT
- TRBJ1-2 TRBV30 - CAWSRGVGYGYTF TGTGCCTGGAGCAGGGGTGTGGGCTATGGCTACACCTTC
TRBD2 TRBJ2-5 TRBV6-1 - CASSREGGRGETQYF TGTGCCAGCAGTAGGGAGGGAGGTCGGGGAGAGACCCAGTACTTC
- TRBJ1-2 TRBV5-4 - CASSGQGPHGYTF TGTGCCAGCAGCGGGCAGGGTCCCCATGGCTACACCTTC
TRBD2 TRBJ2-1 TRBV19 - CASSLSGISYNEQFF TGTGCCAGTAGTCTTAGCGGGATTTCCTACAATGAGCAGTTCTTC
TRBD1 TRBJ2-4 TRBV5-4 - CASSLVAGGFKNIQYF TGTGCCAGCAGCTTGGTTGCAGGGGGCTTCAAAAACATTCAGTACTTC
- TRBJ1-4 TRBV9 - CASSVGDATNEKLFF TGTGCCAGCAGCGTGGGCGACGCAACTAATGAAAAACTGTTTTTT
- TRBJ1-1 TRBV5-1 - CASSLLGRETPGAFF TGCGCCAGCAGCCTCCTGGGGCGGGAAACTCCTGGAGCTTTCTTT
- TRBJ1-1 TRBV28 - CASSLGARLNTEAFF TGTGCCAGCAGTTTGGGGGCACGGTTGAACACTGAAGCTTTCTTT
- TRBJ2-1 TRBV30 - CAWTGVAEQFF TGTGCCTGGACGGGAGTGGCTGAGCAGTTCTTC
TRBD2 TRBJ2-2 TRBV5-1 - CASSRNSGSPGELFF TGCGCCAGCAGCAGGAATAGCGGGAGCCCCGGGGAGCTGTTTTTT
TRBD2 TRBJ2-6 TRBV10-3 - CAIKRAGVRLSGANVLTF TGTGCCATCAAACGAGCGGGAGTGCGCCTCTCTGGGGCCAACGTCCTGACTTTC
- TRBJ1-5 TRBV19 - CASSIVAGKNQPQHF TGTGCCAGTAGTATAGTAGCCGGGAAGAATCAGCCCCAGCATTTT
- TRBJ2-7 TRBV5-1 - CASTRTELTAYEQYF TGCGCCAGCACCCGGACTGAATTGACGGCATACGAGCAGTACTTC
- TRBJ2-2 TRBV6-6 once CASCQLENTGELFF TGTGCCAGCTGCCAGCTTGAGAACACCGGGGAGCTGTTTTTT
- TRBJ2-2 TRBV2 once CASSDQLATGGELFF TGTGCCAGCAGTGATCAGTTGGCGACAGGAGGGGAGCTGTTTTTT
- TRBJ1-5 TRBV7-2 - CASSRSSNQPQHF TGTGCCAGCAGCCGTAGCAGCAATCAGCCCCAGCATTTT
TRBD1 TRBJ2-3 TRBV5-1 - CASSLDPRTGLSYF TGCGCCAGCAGCTTGGATCCTAGGACAGGGTTATCGTATTTT
- TRBJ2-2 TRBV9 - CASSVTGRGTGELFF TGTGCCAGCAGCGTAACAGGTCGGGGCACCGGGGAGCTGTTTTTT
- TRBJ1-2 TRBV6-1 few CASRVGTNYGYTF TGTGCCAGCAGGGTAGGGACTAACTATGGCTACACCTTC
- TRBJ2-5 TRBV4-2 - CASSQDGAAAQETQYF TGTGCCAGCAGCCAAGACGGGGCGGCAGCTCAAGAGACCCAGTACTTC
- TRBJ1-1 TRBV6-1 - CASSVLGAGEAFF TGTGCCAGCAGTGTTCTGGGGGCGGGTGAAGCTTTCTTT
TRBD1 TRBJ1-2 TRBV19 - CASSAGQFYGYTF TGTGCCAGTAGTGCGGGACAGTTCTATGGCTACACCTTC
- TRBJ2-2 TRBV7-9 - CASSPRQGGELFF TGTGCCAGCAGCCCGCGTCAGGGGGGGGAGCTGTTTTTT
- TRBJ2-7 TRBV28 - CASSKQGLPYEQYF TGTGCCAGCAGTAAACAGGGACTTCCCTACGAGCAGTACTTC
- TRBJ2-3 TRBV7-9 - CASSPPGRPTDTQYF TGTGCCAGCAGCCCCCCGGGACGGCCCACAGATACGCAGTATTTT
TRBD2 TRBJ2-1 TRBV4-3 - CASSQSGISEQFF TGCGCCAGCAGCCAAAGCGGGATCTCTGAGCAGTTCTTC
TRBD1 TRBJ2-7 TRBV7-2 - CASSRQGSYEQCF TGTGCCAGCAGCCGACAGGGAAGCTACGAGCAGTGCTTC
- TRBJ1-1 TRBV28 - CASTQSGTGGLRTEAFF TGTGCCAGCACCCAATCGGGAACCGGGGGCTTGAGGACTGAAGCTTTCTTT
- TRBJ1-5 TRBV28 - CASRVGTFHQPQHF TGTGCCAGCAGGGTGGGGACATTCCATCAGCCCCAGCATTTT
- TRBJ2-1 TRBV28 - CASRPGGNSYNEQFF TGTGCCAGCAGGCCCGGCGGGAACTCCTACAATGAGCAGTTCTTC